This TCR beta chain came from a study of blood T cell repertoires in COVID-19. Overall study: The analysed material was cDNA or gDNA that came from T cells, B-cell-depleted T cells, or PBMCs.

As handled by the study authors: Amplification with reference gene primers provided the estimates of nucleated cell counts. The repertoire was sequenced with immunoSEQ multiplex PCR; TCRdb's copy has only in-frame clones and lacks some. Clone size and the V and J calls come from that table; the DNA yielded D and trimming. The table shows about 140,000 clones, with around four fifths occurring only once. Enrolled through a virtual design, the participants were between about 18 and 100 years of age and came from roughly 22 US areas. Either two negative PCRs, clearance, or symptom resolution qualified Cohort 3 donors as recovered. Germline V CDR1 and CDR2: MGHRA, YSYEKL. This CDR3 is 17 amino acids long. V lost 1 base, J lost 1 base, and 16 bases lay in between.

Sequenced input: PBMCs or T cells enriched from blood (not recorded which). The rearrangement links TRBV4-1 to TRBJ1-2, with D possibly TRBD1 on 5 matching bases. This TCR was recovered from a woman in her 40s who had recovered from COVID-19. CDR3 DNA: TGCGCCAGCAGCCAAGGAAGGGGTATGTTGGATAACTATGGCTACACCTTC. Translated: CASSQGRGMLDNYGYTF.